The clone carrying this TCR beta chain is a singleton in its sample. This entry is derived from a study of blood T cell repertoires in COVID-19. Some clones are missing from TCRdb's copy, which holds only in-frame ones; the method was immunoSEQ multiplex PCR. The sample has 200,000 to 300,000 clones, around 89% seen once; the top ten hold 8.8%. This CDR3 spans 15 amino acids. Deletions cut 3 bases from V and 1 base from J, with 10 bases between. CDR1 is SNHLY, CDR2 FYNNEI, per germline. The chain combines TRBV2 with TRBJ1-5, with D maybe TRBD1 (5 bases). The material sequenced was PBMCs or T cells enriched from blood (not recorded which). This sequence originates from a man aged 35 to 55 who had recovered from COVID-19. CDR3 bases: TGTGCCAGCAGTGAGGGGGGACTGAGCAATCAGCCCCAGCATTTT. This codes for CASSEGGLSNQPQHF.